The 2 T cell receptor beta chains below come from one sample, sequenced in a study of blood T cell repertoires in COVID-19. Produced via immunoSEQ multiplex PCR; TCRdb's table is partial and in-frame only. The sample shows fewer than 350,000 clones, almost 90% of them seen only once. The sequenced sample was PBMCs or T cells enriched from blood (not recorded which). The receptors were sampled from a woman in her thirties who had been exposed to COVID-19.

The J gene is TRBJ1-4, the V gene TRBV12-5; a weak D match, TRBD1 (5 bases). Germline assignment: CDR1 LGHNT and CDR2 FRNRAP. This CDR3 region has 15 residues. V was trimmed by 6 bases and J by 0 bases, leaving 11 bases between them. Written as DNA, the CDR3 is TGTGCTAGTGGGATGACAGTTGCAACTAATGAAAAACTGTTTTTT. It specifies CASGMTVATNEKLFF.

The count of this clone is one. The gene calls are TRBV5-8 and TRBJ2-3; D unclear. CDR3 length equals 14 residues. V was clipped by 3 bases and J by 2 bases, with 10 bases between them. Germline lookup yields CDR1 SGHTS and CDR2 YDEGEE. CDR3 sequence reads: CASSYRLATDTQYF. The CDR3 nucleotides are TGTGCCAGCAGCTATCGACTCGCCACAGATACGCAGTATTTT.